Described below is a single T cell receptor (beta chain) sequence and its context. Sequencing of TCR beta was performed on blood CD8+ T cells and on blood CD4+ T cells. TEMRA cells were enriched by FACS, while CD8+ and CD4+ T cells were obtained through a negative isolation that was performed magnetically. About 0.5 to 1 ug RNA was reverse transcribed with random hexamers. Amplification of TCR beta CDR3 by immunoSEQ multiplex PCR spanned 54 Vbeta and 13 Jbeta. In TCRdb, the immunoSEQ multiplex PCR reads were re-called with MiXCR into one record per CDR3 protein. The sample records about 300,000 distinct CDR3 sequences, roughly 90% being singletons. This entry is derived from a study of CD8 T cells in Susac syndrome. This receptor was taken from a human donor with multiple sclerosis. The sample comprised CD8+ T cells from PBMCs.

The CDR3 DNA reads as TGTGCCAGCGATTCCGGGACAGGGGCCGAGCAGTACTTC. This translates into CASDSGTGAEQYF. V gene TRBV12-3 or TRBV12-4 combines with J gene TRBJ2-7, with TRBD1 matching over 10 bases. V trimming: 8 bases; J trimming: 6 bases; junction bases outside the gene matches: 7. This CDR3 has 13 amino acids.